These 27 T cell receptor beta chains share one sample of origin, sequenced in a study of patients and donors after allogeneic stem cell transplantation. TCRdb passed the RT-PCR reads through MiXCR, listing each CDR3 protein once. The data contain 920,000 or so distinct CDR3 sequences, around 17% of them singletons. Sequenced input: blood, either unsorted or a sorted T cell fraction (not recorded which). The source is a human donor who was either an allogeneic HSCT recipient or a stem cell or donor lymphocyte infusion donor (not recorded which). It is not recorded whose cells these are; they may come from a transplant donor.

The sample holds many counts of this clonotype. The chain has TRBV5-1 and TRBJ1-2, with TRBD1 identical over 11 bases. The V gene's germline CDR1 is SGHRS and CDR2 YFSETQ. V trimming: 2 bases; J trimming: 5 bases; junction bases outside the gene matches: 2. The CDR3 is 14 residues long. The CDR3 DNA follows: TGCGCCAGCAGCTTTGGACAGGGGGCGTATGGCTACACCTTC. Residues: CASSFGQGAYGYTF.

This chain's CDR3 is CASSHLGTGSSGYTF. The CDR3 DNA is TGTGCCAGCAGCCACCTCGGGACAGGGAGTTCTGGCTACACCTTC. The chain carries TRBV3-1 and TRBJ1-2; 9 bases fit TRBD1. The V gene's germline CDR1 is LGHDT and CDR2 YNNKEL (reference sequence). The CDR3 extends over 15 amino acids. Trimming at V came to 3 bases and at J to 7 bases, leaving 9 bases not matched to a gene. The entire variable domain, with the rest obtained from reference TRBV3-1 and TRBJ1-2, is as follows: DTAVSQTPKYLVTQMGNDKSIKCEQNLGHDTMYWYKQDSKKFLKIMFSYNNKELIINETVPNRFSPKSPDKAHLNLHINSLELGDSAVYFCASSHLGTGSSGYTFGSGTRLTVV.

The chain uses TRBV12-3 or TRBV12-4 and TRBJ2-5; 12 bases fit TRBD2. The CDR3 extends over 15 amino acids. V shed 6 bases, J shed 7 bases, and the junction held 9 bases outside the gene matches. CDR3 amino acids: CASRTSGGAVGTQYF. The CDR3 bases are TGTGCCAGCAGGACTAGCGGGGGAGCGGTAGGGACCCAGTACTTC.

This clonotype was picked up many times. The chain recombines TRBV20-1 with TRBJ1-2; 8 bases match TRBD1. This CDR3 spans 16 amino acids. J gave up 1 base and V 5 bases, and 12 bases lay outside the gene matches. In germline, CDR1 is DFQATT, CDR2 SNEGSKA (reference sequence). The CDR3 reads CSAQGAGGLGNYGYTF. The CDR3, as DNA: TGCAGTGCTCAGGGGGCCGGGGGGTTGGGTAACTATGGCTACACCTTC.

This chain joins TRBV5-6 and TRBJ2-1, with 8 nucleotides matching TRBD1. Germline CDR1 SGHDT, CDR2 YYEEEE. The CDR3 spans 15 residues. Trimming took 2 bases from V and 4 from J; bases not matched to a gene: 5. CDR3 nucleotides: TGTGCCAGCAGCTTCGGCACAGGGGGATACAATGAGCAGTTCTTC. Its translation is CASSFGTGGYNEQFF. Supplemented by reference TRBV5-6 and TRBJ2-1, the full variable domain reads DAGVTQSPTHLIKTRGQQVTLRCSPKSGHDTVSWYQQALGQGPQFIFQYYEEEERQRGNFPDRFSGHQFPNYSSELNVNALLLGDSALYLCASSFGTGGYNEQFFGPGTRLTVL.

This clonotype has ten or more counts. CDR3 region: CASSLVGTGDTEAFF. The CDR3 DNA reads as TGCGCCAGCAGCTTGGTTGGGACAGGGGACACTGAAGCTTTCTTT. The chain joins TRBV5-1 to TRBJ1-1; 10 bases line up with TRBD1. This CDR3 is 15 amino acids long. With 0 bases clipped from V and 3 bases from J, the junction kept 2 bases outside the gene matches. Germline lookup yields CDR1 SGHRS and CDR2 YFSETQ. Combining the CDR3 with reference TRBV5-1 and TRBJ1-1 gives the whole variable domain KAGVTQTPRYLIKTRGQQVTLSCSPISGHRSVSWYQQTPGQGLQFLFEYFSETQRNKGNFPGRFSGRQFSNSRSEMNVSTLELGDSALYLCASSLVGTGDTEAFFGQGTRLTVV.

Regarding this clonotype: The junction does not match germline at one end; this may be a read error. This chain links TRBV9 with TRBJ1-1; weak D call: TRBD1 (6 bases). Germline loops: CDR1 SGDLS, CDR2 YYNGEE. CDR3 length: 16 amino acids. The CDR3 DNA is TGTGCCTGCAGCGGGACCGGGACACCTTTGAACACTGAAGCTTTCTTT. Translating it yields CACSGTGTPLNTEAFF.

The CDR3 DNA reads TGTGCCATCTCACAGGGCCCCAACTATGGCTACACCTTC. Its translation: CAISQGPNYGYTF. The chain is built from TRBV6-1 and TRBJ1-2; D may be TRBD1 (6 bases). The CDR3 extends over 13 amino acids. The V and J ends lost 10 bases and 2 bases respectively, with 14 bases between them. The V gene's germline CDR1 is MNHNS and CDR2 SASEGT.

The table lists this clonotype with a few counts. V usage is TRBV9 and J usage is TRBJ2-1, with 8 bases fitting TRBD2. The CDR3 has 15 amino acids. J gave up 0 bases and V 2 bases, and 1 base lay outside the gene matches. Germline V gives CDR1 SGDLS, CDR2 YYNGEE. CDR3 nucleotides: TGTGCCAGCAGCGTTAGCGGGGACTCCTACAATGAGCAGTTCTTC. It yields the protein CASSVSGDSYNEQFF.

This clonotype occurred a few times. A junction boundary mismatches the germline segment, possibly from a read error. The V and J genes are TRBV5-6 and TRBJ2-7; 7 nucleotides align to TRBD2. The CDR3 totals 15 residues. Germline V gene sequence: CDR1 SGHDT, CDR2 YYEEEE. CDR3 DNA: TGTGCCAGCAGCTTTACCGGCGGGAGCTTTTACGAGCAGTATTTC. Translated: CASSFTGGSFYEQYF.

The CDR3 protein is CASSERDLGTQYF. The CDR3 bases are TGCGCCAGCAGCGAAAGGGATCTAGGGACCCAGTACTTC. J is TRBJ2-5 and V is TRBV4-1; D gene unclear. Germline values: CDR1 MGHRA, CDR2 YSYEKL. The CDR3 contains 13 residues. The ends were cut back, 5 bases at V and 7 bases at J, with 14 bases in the middle.

The gene calls are TRBV5-1 and TRBJ2-5, with TRBD2 matching over 8 bases. CDR1 is SGHRS and CDR2 is YFSETQ in the germline V gene. The CDR3 totals 15 residues. Trimming cost V 2 bases and J 1 base; bases outside gene matches: 4. Written as DNA, the CDR3 is TGCGCCAGCAGCTTTCGAGCGGGGGTCCAAGAGACCCAGTACTTC. Its translation: CASSFRAGVQETQYF.

This chain uses TRBV6-2 or TRBV6-3 with TRBJ1-1; D gene ambiguous. V was shortened by 1 base and J by 6 bases, with 12 bases between the two germline ends. The CDR3 covers 14 residues. Per the germline V gene, CDR1 is MNHEY and CDR2 is SVGEGT. The CDR3, as DNA: TGTGCCAGCAGTTACTTTTTGGGCAGTTCTGAAGCTTTCTTT. Its translation is CASSYFLGSSEAFF.

The chain combines TRBV24-1 with TRBJ2-2, with D perhaps matching TRBD2 (6 bases). The CDR3 runs to 13 residues. Deletions cut 10 bases from V and 3 bases from J, with 11 bases between. Germline-derived CDR1 and CDR2 are KGHDR and SFDVKD. The CDR3 nucleotides are TGTGCCACGAGGGACTCTGACACCGGGGAGCTGTTTTTT. Translated, it gives CATRDSDTGELFF.

This clonotype was counted only a few times. The chain carries TRBV24-1 and TRBJ2-2, with a possible D match to TRBD2 (6 bases). CDR1 KGHDR and CDR2 SFDVKD come from the germline V gene. CDR3 length equals 16 residues. V was trimmed by 5 bases and J by 0 bases, leaving 12 bases between them. The chain's CDR3 is CATSGGPGANTGELFF. The CDR3 DNA sequence: TGTGCCACCAGTGGGGGACCGGGGGCGAACACCGGGGAGCTGTTTTTT.

Here the CDR3 DNA reads TGCGCCAGCAGCCAATTCCGGTGGGAGGACTATGGCTACACCTTC. Amino acids: CASSQFRWEDYGYTF. The chain is built from TRBV4-3 and TRBJ1-2, with D hard to call. This CDR3 is built from 15 residues. V shed 2 bases and J shed 3 bases, with 13 bases lying between them. CDR1 is LGHNA, CDR2 YSLEER, per germline.

The chain employs TRBV15 and TRBJ2-5, with D perhaps TRBD1 or TRBD2 (5 bases each). Per germline, CDR1 LNHNV and CDR2 YYDKDF (reference sequence). Trimming took off 0 bases at V and 1 base at J, with 9 bases between the two ends. The CDR3 extends over 15 amino acids. The CDR3 sequence: CATSRDLGTQETQYF. The CDR3 coding sequence is TGTGCCACCAGCAGAGATCTTGGGACCCAAGAGACCCAGTACTTC. Filled out from reference TRBV15 and TRBJ2-5, the complete variable domain reads DAMVIQNPRYQVTQFGKPVTLSCSQTLNHNVMYWYQQKSSQAPKLLFHYYDKDFNNEADTPDNFQSRRPNTSFCFLDIRSPGLGDTAMYLCATSRDLGTQETQYFGPGTRLLVL.

This clonotype was detected many times. The chain joins TRBV12-3 or TRBV12-4 to TRBJ2-5, with TRBD2 matching over 9 bases. With 3 bases clipped from V and 1 base from J, the junction kept 3 bases outside the gene matches. This CDR3 contains 15 residues. The CDR3 spells CASSFLAGLQETQYF. In DNA form, the CDR3 reads TGTGCCAGCAGTTTCCTAGCGGGGCTCCAAGAGACCCAGTACTTC.

In the case of this clonotype: The junction shows a germline mismatch at one end, possibly a read error. V and J are TRBV7-9 and TRBJ2-1, with TRBD2 identical over 7 bases. Germline values: CDR1 SEHNR, CDR2 FQNEAQ (reference sequence). The CDR3 totals 17 residues. The chain's CDR3 is CASSLAPGAGAYNEQFF. CDR3 sequence (DNA): TGTGCCAGCAGCTTAGCGCCTGGTGCGGGAGCCTACAATGAGCAGTTCTTT.

This clonotype has more than one count but fewer than ten. The chain links TRBV6-4 to TRBJ2-1; 10 nucleotides line up with TRBD2. The CDR3 extends over 15 amino acids. Germline values: CDR1 MRHNA, CDR2 SNTAGT. V trimming: 2 bases; J trimming: 7 bases; junction bases outside the gene matches: 5. CDR3: CASSDRASGRNEQFF. CDR3 nucleotides: TGTGCCAGCAGTGACAGGGCTAGCGGGAGAAATGAGCAGTTCTTC.

The chain couples TRBV6-5 to TRBJ1-5; D uncertain. V lost 2 bases to trimming and J lost 5 bases, with 7 bases between them. This CDR3 comprises 13 residues. Germline V gene lookup returns CDR1 MNHEY and CDR2 SVGAGI. The CDR3 DNA is TGTGCCAGCAGTTACGACTTCGATCAGCCCCAGCATTTT. This translates into CASSYDFDQPQHF.

This clonotype turned up a few times. The rearrangement joins TRBV12-3 or TRBV12-4 to TRBJ2-1; 10 bases are shared with TRBD1. This CDR3 has 12 amino acids. V dropped 5 bases and J dropped 9; count of bases not matched to a gene: 1. The CDR3 reads CASSGTGAEQFF. The CDR3 DNA reads as TGTGCCAGCAGTGGGACAGGGGCTGAGCAGTTCTTC.

V gene TRBV7-2 combines with J gene TRBJ2-5; no firm D call. CDR1 is SGHTA and CDR2 is FQGNSA in the germline V gene. Trimming pared 0 bases from V and 5 bases from J, leaving 10 bases between. The CDR3 is 14 residues long. In DNA form, the CDR3 reads TGTGCCAGCAGCTTAGCGGCAGCCCGGGAGACCCAGTACTTC. It codes for CASSLAAARETQYF.

This clonotype was observed a handful of times. V usage is TRBV6-1 and J usage is TRBJ1-2; 7 bases agree with TRBD1. The CDR3 runs 14 residues. The V gene end was trimmed by 6 bases and the J gene end by 4 bases; junction bases not matched to a gene: 8. Germline V CDR1 and CDR2: MNHNS, SASEGT. The CDR3 protein is CASRLQGTLYGYTF. The CDR3 coding sequence is TGTGCCAGCAGGTTACAGGGGACACTCTATGGCTACACCTTC.

This chain connects TRBV12-3 or TRBV12-4 to TRBJ2-2, with 12 bases that match TRBD2. This CDR3 has 16 residues. V trimming: 5 bases; J trimming: 1 base; junction bases outside the gene matches: 2. The CDR3 bases are TGTGCCAGCAGTCGGACTAGCGGGAAGAACACCGGGGAGCTGTTTTTT. It is translated as CASSRTSGKNTGELFF.

The chain couples TRBV27 to TRBJ2-3; D is uncertain. Per germline, CDR1 MNHEY and CDR2 SMNVEV (reference sequence). This CDR3 is 15 amino acids long. The ends were cut back, 3 bases at V and 2 bases at J, with 12 bases in the middle. Here the CDR3 reads CASSLDGWPTDTQYF. CDR3 sequence (DNA): TGTGCCAGCAGTTTGGATGGTTGGCCCACAGATACGCAGTATTTT.

The chain links TRBV6-1 to TRBJ1-3, with 7 positions matching TRBD1. The V gene's germline CDR1 is MNHNS and CDR2 SASEGT. CDR3 length equals 15 residues. V was pared by 4 bases and J by 4 bases, with 7 bases of the junction left unmatched. CDR3 sequence: CASSAPGQKGNTIYF. CDR3 nucleotides: TGTGCCAGCAGTGCCCCGGGACAGAAAGGAAACACCATATATTTT.